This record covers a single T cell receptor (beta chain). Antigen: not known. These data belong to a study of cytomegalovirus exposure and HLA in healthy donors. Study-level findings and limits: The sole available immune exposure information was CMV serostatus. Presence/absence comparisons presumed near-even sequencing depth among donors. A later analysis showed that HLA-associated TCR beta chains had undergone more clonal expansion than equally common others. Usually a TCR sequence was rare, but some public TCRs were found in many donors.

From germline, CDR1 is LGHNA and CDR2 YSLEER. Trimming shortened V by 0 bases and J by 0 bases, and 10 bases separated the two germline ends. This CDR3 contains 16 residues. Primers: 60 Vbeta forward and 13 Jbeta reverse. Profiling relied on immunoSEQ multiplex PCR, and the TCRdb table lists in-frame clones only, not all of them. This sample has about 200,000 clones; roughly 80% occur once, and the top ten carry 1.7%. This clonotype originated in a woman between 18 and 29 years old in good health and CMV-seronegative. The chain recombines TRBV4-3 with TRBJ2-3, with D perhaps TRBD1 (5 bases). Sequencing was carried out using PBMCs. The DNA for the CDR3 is TGCGCCAGCAGCCAAGAGTCAGGGCCAAGCACAGATACGCAGTATTTT. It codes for CASSQESGPSTDTQYF.